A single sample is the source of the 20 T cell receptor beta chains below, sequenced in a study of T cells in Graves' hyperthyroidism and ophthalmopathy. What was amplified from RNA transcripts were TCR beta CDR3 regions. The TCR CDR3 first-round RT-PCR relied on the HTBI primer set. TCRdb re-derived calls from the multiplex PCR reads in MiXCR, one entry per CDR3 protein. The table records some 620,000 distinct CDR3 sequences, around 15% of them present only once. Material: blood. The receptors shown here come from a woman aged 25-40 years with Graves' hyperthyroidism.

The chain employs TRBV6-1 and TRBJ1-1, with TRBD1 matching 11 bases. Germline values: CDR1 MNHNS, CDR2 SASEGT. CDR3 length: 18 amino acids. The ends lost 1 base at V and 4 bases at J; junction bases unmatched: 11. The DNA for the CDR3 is TGTGCCAGCAGTGAAGTCTTTGTGTCCGGGACAGGGGGCACTGAAGCTTTCTTT. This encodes CASSEVFVSGTGGTEAFF.

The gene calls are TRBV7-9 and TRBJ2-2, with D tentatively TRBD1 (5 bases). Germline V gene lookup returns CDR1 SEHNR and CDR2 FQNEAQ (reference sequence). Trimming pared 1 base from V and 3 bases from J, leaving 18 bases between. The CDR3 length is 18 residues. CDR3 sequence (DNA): TGTGCCAGCAGCTTAGGTATACAGGCCGTAGGGGACACCGGGGAGCTGTTTTTT. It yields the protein CASSLGIQAVGDTGELFF.

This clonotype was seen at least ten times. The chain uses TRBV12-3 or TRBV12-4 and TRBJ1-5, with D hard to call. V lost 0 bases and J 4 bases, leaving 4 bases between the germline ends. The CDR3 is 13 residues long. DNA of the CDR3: TGTGCCAGCAGTTTAGCCAATAATCAGCCCCAGCATTTT. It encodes CASSLANNQPQHF.

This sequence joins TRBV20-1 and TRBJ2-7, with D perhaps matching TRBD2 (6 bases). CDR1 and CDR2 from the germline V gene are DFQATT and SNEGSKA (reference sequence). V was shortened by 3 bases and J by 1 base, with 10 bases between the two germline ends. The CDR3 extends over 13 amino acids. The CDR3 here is CSARPGASYEQYF. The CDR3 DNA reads TGCAGTGCTAGGCCGGGAGCATCCTACGAGCAGTACTTC.

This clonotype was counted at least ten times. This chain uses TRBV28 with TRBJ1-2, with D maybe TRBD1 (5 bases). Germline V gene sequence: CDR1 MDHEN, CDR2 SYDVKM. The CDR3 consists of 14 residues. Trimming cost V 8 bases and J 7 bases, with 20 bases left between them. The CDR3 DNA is TGTGCCAGCCGACCCCACACGAGGGGCGGTGGCTACACCTTC. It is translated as CASRPHTRGGGYTF.

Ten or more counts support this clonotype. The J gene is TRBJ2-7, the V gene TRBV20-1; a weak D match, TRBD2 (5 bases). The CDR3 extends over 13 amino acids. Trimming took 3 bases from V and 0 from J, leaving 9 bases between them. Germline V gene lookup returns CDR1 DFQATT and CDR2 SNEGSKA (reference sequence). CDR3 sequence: CSARDSLSYEQYF. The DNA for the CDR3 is TGCAGTGCTAGGGACTCCCTCTCCTACGAGCAGTACTTC.

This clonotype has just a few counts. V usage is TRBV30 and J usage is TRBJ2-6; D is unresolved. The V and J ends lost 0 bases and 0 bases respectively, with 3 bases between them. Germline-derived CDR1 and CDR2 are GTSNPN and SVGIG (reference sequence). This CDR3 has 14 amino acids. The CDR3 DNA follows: TGTGCCTGGAGTGTAAACTCTGGGGCCAACGTCCTGACTTTC. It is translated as CAWSVNSGANVLTF.

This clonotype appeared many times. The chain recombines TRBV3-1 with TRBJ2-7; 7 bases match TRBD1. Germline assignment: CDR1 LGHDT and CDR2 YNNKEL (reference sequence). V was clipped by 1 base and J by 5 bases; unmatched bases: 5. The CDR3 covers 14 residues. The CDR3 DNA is TGTGCCAGCAGCCAAGGAGGGGGCGCGGACGAGCAGTACTTC. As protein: CASSQGGGADEQYF.

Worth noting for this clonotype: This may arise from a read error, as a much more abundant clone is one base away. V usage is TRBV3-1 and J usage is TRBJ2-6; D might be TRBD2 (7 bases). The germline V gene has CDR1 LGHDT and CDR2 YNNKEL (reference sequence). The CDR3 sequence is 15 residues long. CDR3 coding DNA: TGTGCCAGCAGCCAAAGAGGGGCGGGGGCCAACATCCTGACTTTC. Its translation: CASSQRGAGANILTF.

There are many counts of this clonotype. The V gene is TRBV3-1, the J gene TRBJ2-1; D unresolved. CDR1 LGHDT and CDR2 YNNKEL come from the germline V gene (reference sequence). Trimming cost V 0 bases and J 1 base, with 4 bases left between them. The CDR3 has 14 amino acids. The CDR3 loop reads CASSQEGSYNEQFF. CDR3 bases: TGTGCCAGCAGCCAAGAGGGATCCTACAATGAGCAGTTCTTC.

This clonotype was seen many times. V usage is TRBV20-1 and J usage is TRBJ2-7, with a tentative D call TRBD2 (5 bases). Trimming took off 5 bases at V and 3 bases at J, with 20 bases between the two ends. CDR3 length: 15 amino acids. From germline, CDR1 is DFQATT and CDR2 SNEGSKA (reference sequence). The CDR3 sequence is CSAPRGAVTRYEQYF. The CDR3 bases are TGCAGTGCTCCCCGAGGAGCGGTGACTCGCTACGAGCAGTACTTC.

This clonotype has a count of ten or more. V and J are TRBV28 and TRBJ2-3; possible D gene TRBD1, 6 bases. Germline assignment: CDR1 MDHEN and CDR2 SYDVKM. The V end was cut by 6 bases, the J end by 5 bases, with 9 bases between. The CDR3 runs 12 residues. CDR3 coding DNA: TGTGCCAGCAGCCAGGGGCTAGATACGCAGTATTTT. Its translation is CASSQGLDTQYF.

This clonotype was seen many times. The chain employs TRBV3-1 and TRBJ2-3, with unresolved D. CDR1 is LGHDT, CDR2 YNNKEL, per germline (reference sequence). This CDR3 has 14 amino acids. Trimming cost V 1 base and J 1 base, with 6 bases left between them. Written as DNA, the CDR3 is TGTGCCAGCAGCCAAGTCTTGGGCACAGATACGCAGTATTTT. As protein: CASSQVLGTDTQYF.

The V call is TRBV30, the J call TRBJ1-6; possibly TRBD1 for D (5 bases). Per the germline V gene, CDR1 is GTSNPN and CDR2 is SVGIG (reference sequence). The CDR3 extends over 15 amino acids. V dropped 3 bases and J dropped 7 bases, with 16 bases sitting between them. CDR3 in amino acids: CAWSFRGRKNSPLHF. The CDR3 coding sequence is TGTGCCTGGAGCTTCCGGGGCAGGAAAAATTCACCCCTCCACTTT.

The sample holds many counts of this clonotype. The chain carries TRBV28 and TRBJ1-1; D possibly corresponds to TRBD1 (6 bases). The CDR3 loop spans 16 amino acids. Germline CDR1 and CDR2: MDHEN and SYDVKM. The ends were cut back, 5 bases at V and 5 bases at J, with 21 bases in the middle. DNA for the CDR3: TGTGCCAGCAGTCTTCCCGGCGGGGGGCCTAGGACTGAAGCTTTCTTT. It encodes CASSLPGGGPRTEAFF. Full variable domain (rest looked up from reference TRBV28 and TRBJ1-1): DVKVTQSSRYLVKRTGEKVFLECVQDMDHENMFWYRQDPGLGLRLIYFSYDVKMKEKGDIPEGYSVSREKKERFSLILESASTNQTSMYLCASSLPGGGPRTEAFFGQGTRLTVV.

CDR3 nucleotides: TGTGCCAGCACAAGACCGGGACTAGCGGGGAATGAGCAGTTCTTC. Its translation: CASTRPGLAGNEQFF. This chain connects TRBV6-2 or TRBV6-3 to TRBJ2-1, with TRBD2 identical over 13 bases. Per the germline V gene, CDR1 is MNHEY and CDR2 is SVGEGT. The CDR3 has 15 residues. V lost 7 bases to trimming and J lost 7 bases; unmatched junction nucleotides: 7.

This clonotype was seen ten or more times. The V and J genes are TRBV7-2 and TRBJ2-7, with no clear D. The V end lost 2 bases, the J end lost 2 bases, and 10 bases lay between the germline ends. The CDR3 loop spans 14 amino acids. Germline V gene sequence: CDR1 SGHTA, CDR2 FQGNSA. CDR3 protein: CASSLHGPTYEQYF. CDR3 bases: TGTGCCAGCAGCTTACACGGACCCACCTACGAGCAGTACTTC.

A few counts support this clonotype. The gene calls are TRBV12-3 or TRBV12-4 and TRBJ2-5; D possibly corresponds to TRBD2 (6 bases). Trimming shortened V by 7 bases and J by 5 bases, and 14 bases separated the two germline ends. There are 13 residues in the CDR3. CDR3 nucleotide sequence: TGTGCCAGCACCCGACTAGGTCCCGAGACCCAGTACTTC. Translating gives CASTRLGPETQYF.

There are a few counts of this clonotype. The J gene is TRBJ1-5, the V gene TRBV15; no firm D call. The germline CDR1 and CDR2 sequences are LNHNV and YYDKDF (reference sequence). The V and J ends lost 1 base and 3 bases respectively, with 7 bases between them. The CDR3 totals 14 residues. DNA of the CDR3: TGTGCCACCAGCAGAGGCCTGATCAATCAGCCCCAGCATTTT. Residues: CATSRGLINQPQHF.

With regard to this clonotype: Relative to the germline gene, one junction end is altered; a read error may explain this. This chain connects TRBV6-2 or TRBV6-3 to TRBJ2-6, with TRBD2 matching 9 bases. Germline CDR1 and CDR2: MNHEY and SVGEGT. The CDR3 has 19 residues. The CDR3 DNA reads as TGTGCCAGCACCAGCGGGGGGACGCCCTGGAGCTCTGGGGCCAACGTCCCGACTTTC. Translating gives CASTSGGTPWSSGANVPTF.